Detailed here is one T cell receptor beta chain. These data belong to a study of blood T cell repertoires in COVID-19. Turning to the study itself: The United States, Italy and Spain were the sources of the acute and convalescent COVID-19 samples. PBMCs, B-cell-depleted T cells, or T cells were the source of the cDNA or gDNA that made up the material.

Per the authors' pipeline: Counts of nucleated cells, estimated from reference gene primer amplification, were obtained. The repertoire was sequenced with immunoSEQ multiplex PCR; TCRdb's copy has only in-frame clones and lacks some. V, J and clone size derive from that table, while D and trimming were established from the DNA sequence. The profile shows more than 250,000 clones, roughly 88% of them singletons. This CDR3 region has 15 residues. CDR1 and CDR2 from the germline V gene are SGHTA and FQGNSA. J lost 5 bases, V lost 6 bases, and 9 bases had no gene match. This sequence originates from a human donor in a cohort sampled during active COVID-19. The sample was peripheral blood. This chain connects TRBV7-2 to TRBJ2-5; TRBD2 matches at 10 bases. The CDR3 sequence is CASRTLAGDKETQYF. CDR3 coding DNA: TGTGCCAGCAGGACTCTAGCGGGAGATAAGGAGACCCAGTACTTC.